The clone carrying this T cell receptor beta chain was counted between two and nine times. These data are taken from a study of CD8+ T cells in alopecia areata. TCR sequencing used cDNA made by reverse transcription of extracted RNA. Here immunoSEQ multiplex PCR was the method, and the copy in TCRdb shows in-frame clones only, minus some. The sample carries 75,000 to 100,000 clones, roughly 41% recorded once. Germline loops: CDR1 SGHRS, CDR2 YFSETQ. V trimming: 4 bases; J trimming: 3 bases; junction bases outside the gene matches: 7. This CDR3 is built from 15 residues. The investigators collected lesional scalp punch biopsies and peripheral blood from alopecia areata patients. Sorting separated CD4+ and CD8+ T cells out of PBMCs.

Input material: CD4+ T cells sorted from blood. The clonotype comes from a human donor with alopecia areata. The genes are TRBV5-1 and TRBJ2-3; 8 positions match TRBD1. The CDR3 bases are TGCGCCAGCAGCGGGCGGACAGGGACTACAGATACGCAGTATTTT. This encodes CASSGRTGTTDTQYF.